The T cell receptor (beta chain) under discussion was sequenced for a study of blood T cell repertoires in COVID-19. Measured with immunoSEQ multiplex PCR; TCRdb has only the in-frame clones, and not every one. Of about 200,000 clones listed, 80% to 85% are singletons. Looked up from germline, CDR1 is LNHDA and CDR2 is SQIVND (reference sequence). The V gene lost 4 bases and the J gene lost 5 bases, with 8 bases spanning the gap. The CDR3 sequence is 13 residues long. Allocation to cohorts depended on clinical history reported by the participants. Sample: PBMCs or T cells enriched from blood (not recorded which). The TCR sequence derives from a man aged 35 to 55 who had recovered from COVID-19. V is TRBV19 and J is TRBJ1-4; D is undetermined. Here the CDR3 DNA reads TGTGCCAGTAGTAATTTGGGCAATGAAAAACTGTTTTTT. Its translation is CASSNLGNEKLFF.